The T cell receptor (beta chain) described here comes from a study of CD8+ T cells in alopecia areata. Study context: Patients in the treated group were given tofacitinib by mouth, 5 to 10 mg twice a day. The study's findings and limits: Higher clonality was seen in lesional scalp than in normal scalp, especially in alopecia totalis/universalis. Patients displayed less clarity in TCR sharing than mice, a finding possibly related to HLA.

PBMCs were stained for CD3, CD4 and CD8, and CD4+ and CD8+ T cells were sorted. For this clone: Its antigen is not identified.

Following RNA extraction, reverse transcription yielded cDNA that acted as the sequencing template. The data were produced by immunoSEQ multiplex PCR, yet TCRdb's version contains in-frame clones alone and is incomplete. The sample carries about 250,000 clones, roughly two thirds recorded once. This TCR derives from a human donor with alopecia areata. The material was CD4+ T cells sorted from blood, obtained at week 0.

CDR3 sequence: CASSQTGVRTQYF. The CDR3, as DNA: TGTGCCAGCAGCCAGACAGGGGTTCGGACCCAGTACTTC. The chain uses TRBV5-4 and TRBJ2-5, with 8 bases identical to TRBD1. Trimming removed 4 bases from V and 7 bases from J; junction bases left unmatched: 6. CDR1 SGHNT and CDR2 YYREEE come from the germline V gene (reference sequence). CDR3 size: 13 residues.